The clone carrying this T cell receptor (beta chain) was detected only a few times. Its antigen remains unknown. This entry comes from a study of T cell repertoires in cytomegalovirus infection. Looking at the study overall: A matching HLA type, together with CMV infection, was signaled by public TCR beta signatures. Points from the study as a whole: The ex vivo response showed dominance by HLA-C-restricted CMV-specific TCR beta clonotypes.

Germline CDR1 is SGHDN and CDR2 is FVKESK. J lost 5 bases, V lost 1 base, and 3 bases had no gene match. The CDR3 loop spans 16 amino acids. A single record per CDR3 protein comes from TCRdb applying MiXCR to the reads. This table has some 400,000 distinct CDR3 sequences, 25% to 40% appearing once. The receptor comes from a human donor in good health (CMV status not recorded). Some clones in this sample may be carry-over from other donors' samples. The rearrangement joins TRBV14 to TRBJ2-2; TRBD2 aligns across 11 bases. Sequences were obtained from PBMCs. This CDR3 is CASSQGLAGRTGELFF. The CDR3 DNA reads TGTGCCAGCAGCCAAGGACTAGCGGGGAGGACCGGGGAGCTGTTTTTT.